Listed below are T cell receptor beta chains from one sample, sequenced in a study of PD-L1 blockade in urothelial cancer. Clones were read by immunoSEQ multiplex PCR, and TCRdb kept only the in-frame ones, dropping some. The data hold 70,000 or so clones, with 75% to 90% observed a single time. The sample was PBMCs, taken around atezolizumab (anti-PD-L1) treatment. These receptors originate from a man between 65 and 85 years old with urothelial cancer. The CDR3 runs from the conserved cysteine through the conserved F or W. The order of the fields is J gene, clone size, CDR3 length, V gene, D gene, CDR3 DNA, CDR3 protein. The D gene is left open where the match is weak. The listing skips clone size in some rows; elsewhere it reads once, few, many or a size class.

TRBJ2-7 | once | 13 | TRBV25-1 | - | TGTGCCAGCAGTGAAGCAGGGTCCCACGAGCAGTACTTC | CASSEAGSHEQYF
TRBJ1-3 | once | 15 | TRBV5-1 | - | TGCGCCAGCAGCTTGGGTGGGAGCTCTGGAAACACCATATATTTT | CASSLGGSSGNTIYF
TRBJ2-4 | - | 15 | TRBV7-2 | TRBD2 | TGTGCCAGCAGCGTTAGTGGGGGGGGGAAAAACATTCAGTACTTC | CASSVSGGGKNIQYF
TRBJ2-2 | - | 16 | TRBV6-5 | - | TGTGCCAGCAGTTGGTCGACAGGCGCGAACACCGGGGAGCTGTTTTTT | CASSWSTGANTGELFF
TRBJ2-7 | - | 16 | TRBV5-1 | - | TGCGCCAGCAGCCCCGGGCTGGGAGTATATTCCTACGAGCAGTACTTC | CASSPGLGVYSYEQYF
TRBJ1-1 | once | 15 | TRBV19 | - | TGTGCCAGTAGAGTCCAGGCCACCCTGCTGACTGAAGCTTTCTTT | CASRVQATLLTEAFF
TRBJ2-3 | once | 11 | TRBV7-3 | - | TGTGCCAGCGGGCAAGGAGGGAGGCAGTATTTT | CASGQGGRQYF
TRBJ2-6 | - | 19 | TRBV10-3 | - | TGTGCCATCAGTGAGTCGAAGGGCCTCGGGGGCTCTGGGGCCAACGTCCTGACTTTC | CAISESKGLGGSGANVLTF
TRBJ1-5 | once | 14 | TRBV27 | TRBD1 | TGTGCCAGCAGCCTACAGGGGGCGGGTCAGCCCCAGCATTTT | CASSLQGAGQPQHF
TRBJ2-2 | - | 14 | TRBV5-6 | TRBD2 | TGTGCCAGCAGCTTGGGCGGGAGTGACGGGGAGCTGTTTTTT | CASSLGGSDGELFF
TRBJ2-1 | - | 15 | TRBV7-6 | TRBD2 | TGTGCCAGCAGACCTAGAGCGGGAGGGCCGATTGAGCAGTTCTTC | CASRPRAGGPIEQFF
TRBJ2-7 | - | 14 | TRBV19 | TRBD2 | TGTGCCAGTAGTATATTAGCGGGCGTCTACGAGCAGTACTTC | CASSILAGVYEQYF
TRBJ2-6 | - | 19 | TRBV10-1 | - | TGCGCCAGCAGTGAGTCGGGTGGGGGCAGACGCTCTGGGGCCAACGTCCTGACTTTC | CASSESGGGRRSGANVLTF
TRBJ2-7 | - | 15 | TRBV11-2 | TRBD1 | TGTGCCAGCAGCTTTCCGGGGACAGGGATATACGAGCAGTACTTC | CASSFPGTGIYEQYF
TRBJ2-2 | - | 16 | TRBV5-1 | TRBD2 | TGCGCCAGCAGCTTCACAACTAGCGGGAGCCCCGGGGAGCTGTTTTTT | CASSFTTSGSPGELFF
TRBJ2-7 | many | 14 | TRBV7-9 | TRBD1 | TGTGCCAGCAGCTTTACAGGGGTGAGCTACGAGCAGTACTTC | CASSFTGVSYEQYF
TRBJ2-7 | few | 11 | TRBV2 | - | TGTGCCACTAGAGCGCCGGGGGAGCAGTACTTC | CATRAPGEQYF
TRBJ2-7 | - | 14 | TRBV5-1 | - | TGCGCCAGCAGCTTGGGCCAGAATTCCTACGAGCAGTACTTC | CASSLGQNSYEQYF
TRBJ1-5 | - | 15 | TRBV18 | - | TGTGCCAGCTCACCACAGAGAACCCCCAATCAGCCCCAGCATTTT | CASSPQRTPNQPQHF
TRBJ1-3 | - | 15 | TRBV6-1 | TRBD1 | TGTGCCAGCAGTGGGGGGACAGTTGCCGGAAACACCATATATTTT | CASSGGTVAGNTIYF
TRBJ1-1 | - | 16 | TRBV6-5 | TRBD1 | TGTGCCAGCAGTTCCATAATGGACAGGGGAGGGACTGAAGCTTTCTTT | CASSSIMDRGGTEAFF
TRBJ2-2 | - | 16 | TRBV10-3 | - | TGTGCCATCAGTGAGTTTCCAACATCGAACACCGGGGAGCTGTTTTTT | CAISEFPTSNTGELFF
TRBJ2-2 | - | 16 | TRBV11-2 | TRBD1 | TGTGCCAGCAGCCAACCTGGGGACAGGATCACCGGGGAGCTGTTTTTT | CASSQPGDRITGELFF
TRBJ2-7 | - | 11 | TRBV29-1 | - | TGCAGCGTTGGACAGGCTAACGAGCAGTACTTC | CSVGQANEQYF
TRBJ2-1 | - | 13 | TRBV5-6 | - | TGTGCCAGCAGCTTCGGCCAGGGCTGGGAGCAGTTCTTC | CASSFGQGWEQFF
TRBJ2-1 | - | 16 | TRBV5-1 | TRBD2 | TGCGCCAGCAGCAACCCTAGCGGGAGGGCATACAATGAGCAGTTCTTC | CASSNPSGRAYNEQFF
TRBJ2-2 | - | 19 | TRBV28 | TRBD2 | TGTGCCAGCAGTCCCCCGGGACTAGCGGGAGGCGGGGCCCCCGGGGAGCTGTTTTTT | CASSPPGLAGGGAPGELFF
TRBJ2-3 | - | 16 | TRBV5-1 | TRBD2 | TGCGCCAGCAGCCCGGGACTAGCGGGAGGGGTAGATACGCAGTATTTT | CASSPGLAGGVDTQYF
TRBJ2-2 | - | 17 | TRBV5-5 | TRBD2 | TGTGCCAGCAGGGTTCTAGCGGGAGATATGGGCACCGGGGAGCTGTTTTTT | CASRVLAGDMGTGELFF
TRBJ1-4 | - | 14 | TRBV5-1 | - | TGCGCCAGCAGCTTGGGTTTGTCGGATGAAAAACTGTTTTTT | CASSLGLSDEKLFF
TRBJ2-3 | - | 17 | TRBV5-1 | TRBD2 | TGCGCCAGCAGCTCAGGACTAGCGGGGGCTAGCACAGATACGCAGTATTTT | CASSSGLAGASTDTQYF
TRBJ2-1 | - | 13 | TRBV11-3 | - | TGTGCCAGCAGCTATACCCAGGGCCATGAGCAGTTCTTC | CASSYTQGHEQFF
TRBJ2-1 | - | 16 | TRBV25-1 | - | TGTGCCAGCAGTGATAGAACAGGGAGCTCCTACAATGAGCAGTTCTTC | CASSDRTGSSYNEQFF
TRBJ2-2 | - | 13 | TRBV6-6 | - | TGTGCCAGCAGCTTAGAGAACACCGGGGAGCTGTTTTTT | CASSLENTGELFF
TRBJ2-5 | - | 14 | TRBV6-5 | TRBD2 | TGTGCCAGCAGGGGCGGGAGGGCTCGGGAGACCCAGTACTTC | CASRGGRARETQYF
TRBJ2-1 | - | 18 | TRBV10-3 | TRBD2 | TGTGCCATCAGTGACCCGACTAGCGGGAGGGCTAGGCGGAGTGAGCAGTTCTTC | CAISDPTSGRARRSEQFF
TRBJ1-5 | - | 15 | TRBV5-5 | TRBD1 | TGTGCCAGCAGCTTCGGGACAGGGGGGAATCAGCCCCAGCATTTT | CASSFGTGGNQPQHF
TRBJ2-1 | - | 11 | TRBV6-5 | - | TGTGCCAGCCGGTCCGTTAATGAGCAGTTCTTC | CASRSVNEQFF
TRBJ2-3 | once | 15 | TRBV5-4 | TRBD2 | TGTGCCAGCAGCTTGGGGCTAGCGGACCCAGATACGCAGTATTTT | CASSLGLADPDTQYF
TRBJ1-5 | - | 15 | TRBV2 | - | TGTGCCAGCAGTAGGGACACCTATAGCAATCAGCCCCAGCATTTT | CASSRDTYSNQPQHF
TRBJ1-4 | - | 12 | TRBV28 | - | TGTGCCAGCAGATCAGCAGGCGAAAAACTGTTTTTT | CASRSAGEKLFF
TRBJ2-7 | - | 14 | TRBV11-2 | TRBD1 | TGTGCCAGCAGCCCCCCGGGACAGGGCTACGAGCAGTACTTC | CASSPPGQGYEQYF